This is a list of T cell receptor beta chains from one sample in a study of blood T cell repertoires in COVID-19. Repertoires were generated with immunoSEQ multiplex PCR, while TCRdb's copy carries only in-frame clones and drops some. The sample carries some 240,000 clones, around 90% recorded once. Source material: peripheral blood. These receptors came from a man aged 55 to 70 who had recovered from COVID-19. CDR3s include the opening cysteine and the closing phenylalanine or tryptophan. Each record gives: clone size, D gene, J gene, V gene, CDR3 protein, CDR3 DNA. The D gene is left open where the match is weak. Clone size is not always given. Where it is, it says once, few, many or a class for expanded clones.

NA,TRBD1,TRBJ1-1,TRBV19,CASSIDRAGGSGAFF,TGTGCCAGTAGTATAGATAGGGCAGGGGGCAGTGGCGCTTTCTTT
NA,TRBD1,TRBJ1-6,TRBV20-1,CSASRDREFSSPLHF,TGCAGTGCTAGTAGGGACAGGGAGTTTAGTTCACCCCTCCACTTT
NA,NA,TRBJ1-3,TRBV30,CAWQGLSGNTIYF,TGTGCCTGGCAGGGCCTCTCTGGAAACACCATATATTTT
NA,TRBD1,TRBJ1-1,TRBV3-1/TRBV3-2,CASSDRANTEAFF,TGTGCCAGCTCCGACAGGGCTAACACTGAAGCTTTCTTT
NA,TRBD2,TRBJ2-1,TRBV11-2,CASSLVPAGANYNEQFF,TGTGCCAGCAGCTTAGTTCCAGCGGGAGCAAACTACAATGAGCAGTTCTTC
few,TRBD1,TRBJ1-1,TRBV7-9,CASSQAQGTNTEAFF,TGTGCCAGCAGCCAAGCACAGGGGACGAACACTGAAGCTTTCTTT
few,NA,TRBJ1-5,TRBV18,CASSRARANQPQHF,TGTGCCAGCTCACGCGCGAGGGCTAATCAGCCCCAGCATTTT
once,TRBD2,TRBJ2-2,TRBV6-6,CASSYTGTSNTGELFF,TGTGCCAGCAGTTACACCGGGACTAGCAACACCGGGGAGCTGTTTTTT
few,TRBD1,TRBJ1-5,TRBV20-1,CSASARGLLSNQPQHF,TGCAGTGCTAGTGCCAGGGGGCTCCTTAGCAATCAGCCCCAGCATTTT
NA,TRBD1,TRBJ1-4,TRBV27,CASKLTGGKLFF,TGTGCCAGCAAACTGACAGGGGGAAAACTGTTTTTT
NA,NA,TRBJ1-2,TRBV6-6,CASSYLTGVEGYTF,TGTGCCAGCAGTTACTTGACAGGAGTGGAAGGCTACACCTTC
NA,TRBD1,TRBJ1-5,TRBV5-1,CASSSGTGNQPQHF,TGCGCCAGCAGCTCCGGGACAGGGAATCAGCCCCAGCATTTT
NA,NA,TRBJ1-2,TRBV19,CASSKYGLSYGYTF,TGTGCCAGTAGTAAATACGGACTTTCCTATGGCTACACCTTC
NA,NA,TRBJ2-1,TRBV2,CASSYSNEQFF,TGTGCCAGCAGTTACAGCAATGAGCAGTTCTTC
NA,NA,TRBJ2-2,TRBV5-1,CASSLPGKNTGELFF,TGCGCCAGCAGCTTGCCCGGGAAAAACACCGGGGAGCTGTTTTTT
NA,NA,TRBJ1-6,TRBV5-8,CASSFFLDFHSPLHF,TGTGCCAGCAGCTTTTTCTTGGACTTCCATTCACCCCTCCACTTT
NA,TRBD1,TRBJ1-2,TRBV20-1,CSASQNRGRGYTF,TGCAGTGCAAGTCAGAACAGGGGCCGGGGCTACACCTTC
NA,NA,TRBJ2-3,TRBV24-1,CATSDFQQGDTQYF,TGTGCCACCAGTGATTTCCAGCAGGGGGATACGCAGTATTTT
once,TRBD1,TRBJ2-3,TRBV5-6,CASSFSTGFFDTQYF,TGTGCCAGCAGCTTCTCGACAGGGTTTTTCGATACGCAGTATTTT
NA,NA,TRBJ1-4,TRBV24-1,CASSTATNEKLFF,TGTGCCTCCTCCACAGCAACTAATGAAAAACTGTTTTTT
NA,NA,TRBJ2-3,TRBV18,CASSPLTRDTQYF,TGTGCCAGCTCACCCTTAACTAGGGATACGCAGTATTTT
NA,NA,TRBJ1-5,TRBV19,CASSIARMSQPQHF,TGTGCCAGTAGTATAGCCAGGATGAGTCAGCCCCAGCATTTT
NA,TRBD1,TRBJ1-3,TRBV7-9,CASSLTGTGNTIYF,TGTGCCAGCAGCTTGACAGGGACTGGAAACACCATATATTTT
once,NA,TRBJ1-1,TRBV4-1,CASSQVLFGRDYMNTEAFF,TGCGCCAGCAGCCAAGTGTTGTTCGGCAGGGATTACATGAACACTGAAGCTTTCTTT
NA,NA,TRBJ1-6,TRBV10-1,CASSPDGNPNSPLHF,TGCGCCAGCAGCCCGGACGGGAACCCTAATTCACCCCTCCACTTT
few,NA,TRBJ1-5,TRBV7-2,CASSLFGSNQPQHF,TGTGCCAGCAGCTTATTCGGTTCTAATCAGCCCCAGCATTTT
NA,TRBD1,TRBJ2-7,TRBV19,CASSIAGGSEQYF,TGTGCCAGTAGTATTGCAGGGGGTAGCGAGCAGTACTTC
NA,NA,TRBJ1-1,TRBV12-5,CASGPVGGGEAFF,TGTGCTAGTGGCCCGGTGGGGGGGGGTGAAGCTTTCTTT
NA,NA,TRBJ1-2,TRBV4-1,CASSQMVRTTNYGYTF,TGCGCCAGCAGCCAAATGGTCAGGACAACTAACTATGGCTACACCTTC
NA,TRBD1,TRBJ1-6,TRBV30,CAWSVTGGDSPLHF,TGTGCCTGGAGTGTAACAGGGGGGGATTCACCCCTCCACTTT
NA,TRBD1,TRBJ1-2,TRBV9,CASSVGTGGNYGYTF,TGTGCCAGCAGCGTAGGGACAGGGGGTAACTATGGCTACACCTTC